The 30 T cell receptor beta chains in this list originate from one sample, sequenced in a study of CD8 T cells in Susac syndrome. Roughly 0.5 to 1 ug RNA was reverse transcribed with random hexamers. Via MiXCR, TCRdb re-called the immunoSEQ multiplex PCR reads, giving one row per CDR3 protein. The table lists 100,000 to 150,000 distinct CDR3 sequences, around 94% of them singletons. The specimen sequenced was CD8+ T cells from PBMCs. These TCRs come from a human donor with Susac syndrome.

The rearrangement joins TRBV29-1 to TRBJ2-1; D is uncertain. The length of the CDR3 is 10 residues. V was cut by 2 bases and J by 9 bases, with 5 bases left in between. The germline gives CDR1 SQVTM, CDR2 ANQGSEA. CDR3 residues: CSVETVEQFF. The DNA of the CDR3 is TGCAGCGTTGAAACGGTTGAGCAGTTCTTC.

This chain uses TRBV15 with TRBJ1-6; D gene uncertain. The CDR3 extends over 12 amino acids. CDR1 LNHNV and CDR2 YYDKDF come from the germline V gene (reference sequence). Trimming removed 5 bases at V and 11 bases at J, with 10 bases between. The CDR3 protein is CATSPTGPPLHF. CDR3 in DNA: TGTGCCACCAGCCCAACTGGGCCACCCCTCCACTTT.

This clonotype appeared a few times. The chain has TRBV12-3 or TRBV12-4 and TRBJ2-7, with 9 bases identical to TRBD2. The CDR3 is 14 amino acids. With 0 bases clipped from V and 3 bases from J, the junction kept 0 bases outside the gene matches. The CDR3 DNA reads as TGTGCCAGCAGTTTAGCTAGCGGGGGCTACGAGCAGTACTTC. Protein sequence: CASSLASGGYEQYF.

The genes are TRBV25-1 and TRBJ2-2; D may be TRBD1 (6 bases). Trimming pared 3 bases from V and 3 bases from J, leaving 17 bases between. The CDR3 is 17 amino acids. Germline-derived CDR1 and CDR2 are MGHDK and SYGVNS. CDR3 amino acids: CASSDPPGQPDTGELFF. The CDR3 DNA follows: TGTGCCAGCAGTGATCCTCCGGGACAACCTGACACCGGGGAGCTGTTTTTT. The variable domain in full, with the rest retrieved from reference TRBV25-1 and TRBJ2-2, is EADIYQTPRYLVIGTGKKITLECSQTMGHDKMYWYQQDPGMELHLIHYSYGVNSTEKGDLSSESTVSRIRTEHFPLTLESARPSHTSQYLCASSDPPGQPDTGELFFGEGSRLTVL.

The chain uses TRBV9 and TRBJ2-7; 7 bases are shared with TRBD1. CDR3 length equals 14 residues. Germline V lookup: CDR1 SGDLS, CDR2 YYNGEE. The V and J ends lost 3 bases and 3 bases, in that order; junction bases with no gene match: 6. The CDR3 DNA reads TGTGCCAGCAGCGCACGACAGGGTTTCTACGAGCAGTACTTC. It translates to CASSARQGFYEQYF. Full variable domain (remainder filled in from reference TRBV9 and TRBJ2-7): DSGVTQTPKHLITATGQRVTLRCSPRSGDLSVYWYQQSLDQGLQFLIQYYNGEERAKGNILERFSAQQFPDLHSELNLSSLELGDSALYFCASSARQGFYEQYFGPGTRLTVT.

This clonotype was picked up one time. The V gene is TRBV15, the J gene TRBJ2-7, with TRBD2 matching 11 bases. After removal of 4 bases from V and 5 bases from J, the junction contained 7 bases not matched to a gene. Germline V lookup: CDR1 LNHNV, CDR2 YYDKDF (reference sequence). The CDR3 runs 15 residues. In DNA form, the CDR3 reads TGTGCCACCAGCACATATAGCGGGGGGGCCGACGAGCAGTACTTC. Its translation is CATSTYSGGADEQYF.

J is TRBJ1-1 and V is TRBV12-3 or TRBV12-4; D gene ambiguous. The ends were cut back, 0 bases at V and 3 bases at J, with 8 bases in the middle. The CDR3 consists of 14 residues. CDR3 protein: CASSLAAPDTEAFF. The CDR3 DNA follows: TGTGCCAGCAGTTTAGCCGCTCCAGACACTGAAGCTTTCTTT.

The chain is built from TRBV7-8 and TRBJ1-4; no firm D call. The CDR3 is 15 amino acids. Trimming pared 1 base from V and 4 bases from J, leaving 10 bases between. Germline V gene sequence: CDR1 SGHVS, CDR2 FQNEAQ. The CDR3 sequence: CASSLGYSLNEKLFF. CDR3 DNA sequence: TGTGCCAGCAGCTTAGGGTACAGCCTTAATGAAAAACTGTTTTTT.

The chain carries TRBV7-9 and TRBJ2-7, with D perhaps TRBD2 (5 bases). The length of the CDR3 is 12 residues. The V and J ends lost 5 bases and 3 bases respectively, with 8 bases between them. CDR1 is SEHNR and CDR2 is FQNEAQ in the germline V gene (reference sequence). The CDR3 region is CASSTGFYEQYF. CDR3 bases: TGTGCCAGCAGCACGGGGTTCTACGAGCAGTACTTC.

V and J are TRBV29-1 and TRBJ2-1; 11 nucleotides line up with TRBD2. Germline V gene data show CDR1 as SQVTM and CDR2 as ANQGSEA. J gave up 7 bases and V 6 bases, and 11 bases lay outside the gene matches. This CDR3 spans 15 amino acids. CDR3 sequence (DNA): TGCAGCGTCCCACCTAGCGGGGGGTGGGGAAATGAGCAGTTCTTC. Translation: CSVPPSGGWGNEQFF.

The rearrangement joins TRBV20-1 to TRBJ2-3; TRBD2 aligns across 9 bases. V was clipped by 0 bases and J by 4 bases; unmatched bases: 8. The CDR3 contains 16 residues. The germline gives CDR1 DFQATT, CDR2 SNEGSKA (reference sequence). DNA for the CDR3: TGCAGTGCTAGAGATGGGGCGGGGGGGCCCCCAGATACGCAGTATTTT. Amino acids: CSARDGAGGPPDTQYF.

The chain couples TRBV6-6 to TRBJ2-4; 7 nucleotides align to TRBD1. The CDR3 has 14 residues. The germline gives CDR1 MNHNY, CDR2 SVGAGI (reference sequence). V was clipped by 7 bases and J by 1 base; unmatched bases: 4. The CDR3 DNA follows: TGTGCCAGCACAGAGACAGGGGCCAAAAACATTCAGTACTTC. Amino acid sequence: CASTETGAKNIQYF.

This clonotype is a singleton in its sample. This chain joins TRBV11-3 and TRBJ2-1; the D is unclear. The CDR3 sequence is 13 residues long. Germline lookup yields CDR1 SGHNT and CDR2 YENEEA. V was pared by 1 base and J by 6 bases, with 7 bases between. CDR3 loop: CASSLVNFNEQFF. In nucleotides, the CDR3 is TGTGCCAGCAGCTTAGTTAATTTCAATGAGCAGTTCTTC.

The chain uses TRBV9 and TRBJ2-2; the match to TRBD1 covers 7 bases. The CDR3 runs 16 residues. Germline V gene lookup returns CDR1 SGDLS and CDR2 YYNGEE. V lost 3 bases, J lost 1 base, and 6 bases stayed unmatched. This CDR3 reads CASSAQGVVNTGELFF. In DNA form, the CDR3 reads TGTGCCAGCAGCGCCCAGGGGGTTGTGAACACCGGGGAGCTGTTTTTT.

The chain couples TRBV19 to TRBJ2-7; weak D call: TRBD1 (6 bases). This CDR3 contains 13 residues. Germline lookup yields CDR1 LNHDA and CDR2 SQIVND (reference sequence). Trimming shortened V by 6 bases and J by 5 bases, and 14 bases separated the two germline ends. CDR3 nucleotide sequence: TGTGCCAGTAGCCCCGACAGGTTCCACGAGCAGTACTTC. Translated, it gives CASSPDRFHEQYF.

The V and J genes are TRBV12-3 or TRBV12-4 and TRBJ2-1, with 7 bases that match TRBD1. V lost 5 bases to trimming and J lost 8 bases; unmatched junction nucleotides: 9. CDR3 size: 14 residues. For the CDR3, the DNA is TGTGCCAGCAGTCTTCAGGGGGTGGGGGATGAGCAGTTCTTC. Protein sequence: CASSLQGVGDEQFF.

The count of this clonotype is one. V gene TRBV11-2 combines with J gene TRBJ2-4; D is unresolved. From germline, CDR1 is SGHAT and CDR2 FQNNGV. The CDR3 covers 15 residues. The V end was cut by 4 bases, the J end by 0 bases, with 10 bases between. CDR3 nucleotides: TGTGCCAGCAGCTCCCGTCTAGAAGCCAAAAACATTCAGTACTTC. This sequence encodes CASSSRLEAKNIQYF. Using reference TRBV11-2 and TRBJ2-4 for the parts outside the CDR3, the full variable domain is EAGVAQSPRYKIIEKRQSVAFWCNPISGHATLYWYQQILGQGPKLLIQFQNNGVVDDSQLPKDRFSAERLKGVDSTLKIQPAKLEDSAVYLCASSSRLEAKNIQYFGAGTRLSVL.

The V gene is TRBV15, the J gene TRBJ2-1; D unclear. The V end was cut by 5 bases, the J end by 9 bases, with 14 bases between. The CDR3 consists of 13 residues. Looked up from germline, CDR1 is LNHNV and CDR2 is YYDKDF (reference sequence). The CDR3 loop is CATSGRLGSEQFF. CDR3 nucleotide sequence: TGTGCCACCAGCGGCCGCCTCGGTAGTGAGCAGTTCTTC.

The DNA of the CDR3 is TGCGCCAGCAGCCAAGGAACAGGGGCCTTCTACGAGCAGTACTTC. Protein product: CASSQGTGAFYEQYF. This chain links TRBV4-3 with TRBJ2-7, with 7 positions matching TRBD1. The CDR3 covers 15 residues. The V gene end was trimmed by 1 base and the J gene end by 3 bases; junction bases not matched to a gene: 6. CDR1 LGHNA and CDR2 YSLEER come from the germline V gene.

For the CDR3, the DNA is TGTGCCAGCAACGGAGAGGACAAGAGCTACGAGCAGTACTTC. It is translated as CASNGEDKSYEQYF. The rearrangement uses TRBV7-9 and TRBJ2-7; possibly TRBD1 for D (5 bases). Germline lookup yields CDR1 SEHNR and CDR2 FQNEAQ (reference sequence). CDR3 length equals 14 residues. Trimming cost V 7 bases and J 3 bases, with 16 bases left between them. The whole variable domain, filled in from reference TRBV7-9 and TRBJ2-7, reads DTGVSQNPRHKITKRGQNVTFRCDPISEHNRLYWYRQTLGQGPEFLTYFQNEAQLEKSRLLSDRFSAERPKGSFSTLEIQRTEQGDSAMYLCASNGEDKSYEQYFGPGTRLTVT.

The DNA of the CDR3 is TGTGCCAGCAGTGAAAGGGCGAATAAGCCCCAGCATTTT. Amino acid sequence: CASSERANKPQHF. The rearrangement uses TRBV6-4 and TRBJ1-5, with D hard to call. V was cut by 3 bases and J by 8 bases, with 11 bases left in between. In germline, CDR1 is MRHNA, CDR2 SNTAGT. The CDR3 covers 13 residues.

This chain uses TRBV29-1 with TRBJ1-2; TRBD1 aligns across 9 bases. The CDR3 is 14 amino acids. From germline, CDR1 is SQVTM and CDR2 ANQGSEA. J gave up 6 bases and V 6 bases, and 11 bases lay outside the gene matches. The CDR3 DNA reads TGCAGCGTCGGCATCGGGACAGGGTCGCATGGCTACACCTTC. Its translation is CSVGIGTGSHGYTF.

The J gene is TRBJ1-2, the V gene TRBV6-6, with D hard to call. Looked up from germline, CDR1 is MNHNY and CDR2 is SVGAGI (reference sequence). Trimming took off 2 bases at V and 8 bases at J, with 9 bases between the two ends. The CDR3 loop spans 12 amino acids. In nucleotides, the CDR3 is TGTGCCAGCAGTTACGAGGCGCGGGGCTACACCTTC. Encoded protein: CASSYEARGYTF.

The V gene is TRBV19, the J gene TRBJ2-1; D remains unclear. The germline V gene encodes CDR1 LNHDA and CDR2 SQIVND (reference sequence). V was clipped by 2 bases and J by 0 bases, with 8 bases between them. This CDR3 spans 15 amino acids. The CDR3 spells CASSITASSYNEQFF. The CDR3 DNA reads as TGTGCCAGTAGTATAACCGCGAGCTCCTACAATGAGCAGTTCTTC.

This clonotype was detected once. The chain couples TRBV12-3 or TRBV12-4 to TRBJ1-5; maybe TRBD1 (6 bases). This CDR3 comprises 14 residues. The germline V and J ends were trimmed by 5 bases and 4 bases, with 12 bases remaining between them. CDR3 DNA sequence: TGTGCCAGCAGTCCAGAAGGACAGAATCAGCCCCAGCATTTT. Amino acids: CASSPEGQNQPQHF.

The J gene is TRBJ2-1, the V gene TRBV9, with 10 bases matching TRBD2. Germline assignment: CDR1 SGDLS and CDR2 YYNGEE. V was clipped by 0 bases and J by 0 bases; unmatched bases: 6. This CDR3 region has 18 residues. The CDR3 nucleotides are TGTGCCAGCAGCGTAGCTCTAGCGGGGGTGAGCTCCTACAATGAGCAGTTCTTC. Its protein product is CASSVALAGVSSYNEQFF.

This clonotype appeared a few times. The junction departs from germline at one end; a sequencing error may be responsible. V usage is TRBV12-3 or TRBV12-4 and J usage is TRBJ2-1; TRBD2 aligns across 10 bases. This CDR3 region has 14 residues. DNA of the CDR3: TGTGCCAGCAGGTTAGCGGGGGGCTACAATGAGCAGTTCTTC. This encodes CASRLAGGYNEQFF.

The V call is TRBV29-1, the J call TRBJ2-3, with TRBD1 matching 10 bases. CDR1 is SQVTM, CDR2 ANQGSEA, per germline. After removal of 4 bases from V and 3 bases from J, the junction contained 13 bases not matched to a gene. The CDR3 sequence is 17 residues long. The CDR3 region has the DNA TGCAGCGTTGTGAGGTTCTCCCGGGACAGGGGAACAGATACGCAGTATTTT. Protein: CSVVRFSRDRGTDTQYF.

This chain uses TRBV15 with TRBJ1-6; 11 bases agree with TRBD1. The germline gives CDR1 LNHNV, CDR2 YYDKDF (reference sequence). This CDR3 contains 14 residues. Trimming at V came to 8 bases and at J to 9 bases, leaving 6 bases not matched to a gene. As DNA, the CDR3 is TGTGCCACCGGACAGGGGGCGCCCAGTTCACCCCTCCACTTT. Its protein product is CATGQGAPSSPLHF.

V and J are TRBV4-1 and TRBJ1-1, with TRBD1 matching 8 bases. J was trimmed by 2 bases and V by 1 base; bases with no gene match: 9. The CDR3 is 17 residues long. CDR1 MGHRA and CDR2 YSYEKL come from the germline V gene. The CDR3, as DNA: TGCGCCAGCAGCCAAGGGCCATGGACAGGGCAAAACACTGAAGCTTTCTTT. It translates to CASSQGPWTGQNTEAFF.